The T cell receptor beta chain under discussion was sequenced for a study of glioma-infiltrating T cells after dendritic cell vaccination. Some clones are missing from TCRdb's copy, which holds only in-frame ones; the method was immunoSEQ multiplex PCR. This repertoire shows 80,000 to 100,000 clones, about four fifths found once; its top ten account for 5.5% to 7%. V shed 3 bases, J shed 7 bases, and the junction held 6 bases outside the gene matches. From germline, CDR1 is KGHSH and CDR2 LQKENI. The CDR3 spans 14 residues. V is TRBV18 and J is TRBJ1-5; 7 bases are a match to TRBD1. Material: blood, obtained before dendritic cell vaccination. This receptor was taken from a human donor with glioblastoma. This chain's CDR3 is CASSPYRDSQPQHF. CDR3 in DNA: TGTGCCAGCTCACCCTACCGGGACAGCCAGCCCCAGCATTTT.